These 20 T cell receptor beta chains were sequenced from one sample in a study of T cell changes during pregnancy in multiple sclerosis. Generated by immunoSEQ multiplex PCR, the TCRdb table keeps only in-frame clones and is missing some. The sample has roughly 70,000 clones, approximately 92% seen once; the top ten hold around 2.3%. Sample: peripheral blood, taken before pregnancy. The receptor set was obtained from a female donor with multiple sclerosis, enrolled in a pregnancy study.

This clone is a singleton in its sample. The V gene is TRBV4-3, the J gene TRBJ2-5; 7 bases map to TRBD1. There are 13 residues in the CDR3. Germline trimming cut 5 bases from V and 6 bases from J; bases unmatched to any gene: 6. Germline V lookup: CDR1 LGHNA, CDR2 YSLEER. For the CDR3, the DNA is TGCGCCAGCAGCGCCCGGGACAGCCAGACCCAGTACTTC. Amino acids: CASSARDSQTQYF.

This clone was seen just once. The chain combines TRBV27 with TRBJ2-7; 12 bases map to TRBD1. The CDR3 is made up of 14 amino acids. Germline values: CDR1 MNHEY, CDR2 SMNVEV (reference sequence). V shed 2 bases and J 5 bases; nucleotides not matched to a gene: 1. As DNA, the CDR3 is TGTGCCAGCAGTTTAGGGACAGGGGGCGACGAGCAGTACTTC. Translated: CASSLGTGGDEQYF.

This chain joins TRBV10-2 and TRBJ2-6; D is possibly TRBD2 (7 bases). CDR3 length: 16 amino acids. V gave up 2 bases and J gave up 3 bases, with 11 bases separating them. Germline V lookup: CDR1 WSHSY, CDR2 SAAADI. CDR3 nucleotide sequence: TGCGCCAGCAGTGAGAGGGGGGGAATTGGGGCCAACGTCCTGACTTTC. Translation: CASSERGGIGANVLTF.

The CDR3 DNA sequence: TGCAGCGTTGAAGATATAACGGGGGAGAGGCAAGCAGATACGCAGTATTTT. It translates to CSVEDITGERQADTQYF. V and J are TRBV29-1 and TRBJ2-3; the D gene is possibly TRBD2 (6 bases). The CDR3 length is 17 residues. Germline V gene lookup returns CDR1 SQVTM and CDR2 ANQGSEA. V shed 0 bases and J shed 4 bases, with 20 bases lying between them.

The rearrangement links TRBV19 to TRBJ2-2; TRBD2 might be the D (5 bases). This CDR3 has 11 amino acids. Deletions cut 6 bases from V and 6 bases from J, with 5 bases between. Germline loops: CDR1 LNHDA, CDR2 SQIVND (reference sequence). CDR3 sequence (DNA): TGTGCCAGTAGGAGGGCCGGGGAGCTGTTTTTT. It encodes CASRRAGELFF. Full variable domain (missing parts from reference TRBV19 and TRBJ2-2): DGGITQSPKYLFRKEGQNVTLSCEQNLNHDAMYWYRQDPGQGLRLIYYSQIVNDFQKGDIAEGYSVSREKKESFPLTVTSAQKNPTAFYLCASRRAGELFFGEGSRLTVL.

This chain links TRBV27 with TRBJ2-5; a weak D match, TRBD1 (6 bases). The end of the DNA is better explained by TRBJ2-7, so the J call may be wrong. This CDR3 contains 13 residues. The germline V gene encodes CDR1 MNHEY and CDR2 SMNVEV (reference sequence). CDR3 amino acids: CASGTGQPYEQYF. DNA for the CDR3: TGTGCCAGCGGTACCGGACAGCCCTACGAGCAGTACTTC.

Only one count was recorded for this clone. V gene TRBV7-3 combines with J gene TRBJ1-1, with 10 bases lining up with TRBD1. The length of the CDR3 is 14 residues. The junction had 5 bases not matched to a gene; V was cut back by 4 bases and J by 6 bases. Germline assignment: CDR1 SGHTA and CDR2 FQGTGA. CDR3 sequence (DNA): TGTGCCAGCAGCTCGACAGGGGGCATCGCTGAAGCTTTCTTT. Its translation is CASSSTGGIAEAFF.

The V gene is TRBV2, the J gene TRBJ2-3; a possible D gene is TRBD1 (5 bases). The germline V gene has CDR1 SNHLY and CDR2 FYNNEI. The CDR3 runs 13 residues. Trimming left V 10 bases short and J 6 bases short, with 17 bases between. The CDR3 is CAISLAGPDTQYF. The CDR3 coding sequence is TGTGCCATATCTTTGGCAGGGCCCGATACGCAGTATTTT.

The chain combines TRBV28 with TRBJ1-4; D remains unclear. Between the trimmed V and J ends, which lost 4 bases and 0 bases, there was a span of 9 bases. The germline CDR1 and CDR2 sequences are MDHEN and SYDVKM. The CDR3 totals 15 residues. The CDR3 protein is CASSSGGATNEKLFF. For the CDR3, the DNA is TGTGCCAGCAGTTCCGGAGGTGCAACTAATGAAAAACTGTTTTTT.

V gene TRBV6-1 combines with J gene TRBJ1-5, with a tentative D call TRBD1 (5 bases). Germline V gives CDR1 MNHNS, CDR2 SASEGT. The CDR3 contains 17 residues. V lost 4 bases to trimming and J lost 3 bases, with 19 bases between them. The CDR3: CASSAYFQTVSNQPQHF. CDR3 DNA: TGTGCCAGCAGTGCCTATTTCCAGACAGTCTCCAATCAGCCCCAGCATTTT.

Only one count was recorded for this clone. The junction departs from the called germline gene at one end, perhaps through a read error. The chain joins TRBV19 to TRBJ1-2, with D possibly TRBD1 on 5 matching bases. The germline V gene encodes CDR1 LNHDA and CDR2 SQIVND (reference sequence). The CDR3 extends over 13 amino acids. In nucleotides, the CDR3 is TGTGCCAGTAGTCCTGACAGACCGCCGAATCTCCTCTTC. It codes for CASSPDRPPNLLF.

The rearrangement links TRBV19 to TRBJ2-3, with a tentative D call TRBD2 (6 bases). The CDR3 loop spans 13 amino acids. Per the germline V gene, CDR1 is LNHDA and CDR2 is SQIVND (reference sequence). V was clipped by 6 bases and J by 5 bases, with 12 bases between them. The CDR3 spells CASSSVGGDTQYF. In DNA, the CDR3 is TGTGCCAGTAGCAGCGTCGGGGGAGATACGCAGTATTTT.

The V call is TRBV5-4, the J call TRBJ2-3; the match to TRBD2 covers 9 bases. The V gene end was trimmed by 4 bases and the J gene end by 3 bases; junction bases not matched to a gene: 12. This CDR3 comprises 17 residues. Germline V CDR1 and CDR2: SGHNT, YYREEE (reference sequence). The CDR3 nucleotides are TGTGCCAGCAGCCTACCGGGATTAGCGGGAGCTACAGATACGCAGTATTTT. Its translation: CASSLPGLAGATDTQYF.

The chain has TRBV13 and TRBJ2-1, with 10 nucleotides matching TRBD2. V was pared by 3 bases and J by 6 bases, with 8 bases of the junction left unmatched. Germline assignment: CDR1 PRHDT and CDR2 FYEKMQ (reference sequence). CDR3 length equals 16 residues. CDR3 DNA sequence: TGTGCCAGCAGCTTCCCGTCTAGCGGGAGCGCCAATGAGCAGTTCTTC. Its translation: CASSFPSSGSANEQFF. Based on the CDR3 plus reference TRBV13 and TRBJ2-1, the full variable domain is AAGVIQSPRHLIKEKRETATLKCYPIPRHDTVYWYQQGPGQDPQFLISFYEKMQSDKGSIPDRFSAQQFSDYHSELNMSSLELGDSALYFCASSFPSSGSANEQFFGPGTRLTVL.

DNA for the CDR3: TGTGCCAGCAGTGGGGGGACTAGTCGCTTCGATGAGCAGTTCTTC. Translated: CASSGGTSRFDEQFF. This chain connects TRBV2 to TRBJ2-1; 8 bases line up with TRBD2. Germline V gene sequence: CDR1 SNHLY, CDR2 FYNNEI. The CDR3 sequence is 15 residues long. V gave up 4 bases and J gave up 8 bases; unmatched junction bases: 10.

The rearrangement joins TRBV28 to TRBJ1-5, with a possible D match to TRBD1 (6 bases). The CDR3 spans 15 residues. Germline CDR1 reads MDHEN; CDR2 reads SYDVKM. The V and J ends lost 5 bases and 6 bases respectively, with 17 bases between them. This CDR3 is CASSPPPGGGQPQHF. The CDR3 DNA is TGTGCCAGCAGTCCCCCCCCTGGGGGCGGTCAGCCCCAGCATTTT.

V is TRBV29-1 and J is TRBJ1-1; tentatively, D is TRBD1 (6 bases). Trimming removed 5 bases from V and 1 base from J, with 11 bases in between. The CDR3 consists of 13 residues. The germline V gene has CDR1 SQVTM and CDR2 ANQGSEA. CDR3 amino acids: CSVKQGTNTEAFF. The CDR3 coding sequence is TGCAGCGTTAAACAGGGAACGAACACTGAAGCTTTCTTT.

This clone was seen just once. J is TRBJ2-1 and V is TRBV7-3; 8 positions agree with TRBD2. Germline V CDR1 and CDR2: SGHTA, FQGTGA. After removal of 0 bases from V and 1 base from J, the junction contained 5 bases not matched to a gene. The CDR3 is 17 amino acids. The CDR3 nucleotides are TGTGCCAGCAGCTTAACCGGTCGCGGGGGGTCCTACAATGAGCAGTTCTTC. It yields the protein CASSLTGRGGSYNEQFF.

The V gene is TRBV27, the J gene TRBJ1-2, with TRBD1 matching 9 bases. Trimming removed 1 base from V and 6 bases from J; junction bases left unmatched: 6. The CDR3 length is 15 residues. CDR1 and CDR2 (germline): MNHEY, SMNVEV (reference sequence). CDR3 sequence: CASSLFFRDRDGYTF. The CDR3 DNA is TGTGCCAGCAGTTTATTCTTCCGGGACAGGGATGGCTACACCTTC.

In DNA form, the CDR3 reads TGTGCCAGCAGCTTTGGACAGGGGCTACGGGGCACTGAAGCTTTCTTT. It codes for CASSFGQGLRGTEAFF. The chain combines TRBV5-4 with TRBJ1-1, with 9 bases identical to TRBD1. The CDR3 covers 16 residues. The ends lost 2 bases at V and 4 bases at J; junction bases unmatched: 9. Per the germline V gene, CDR1 is SGHNT and CDR2 is YYREEE (reference sequence).